Presented here are 9 T cell receptor beta chains from one specimen sequenced in a study of cytomegalovirus exposure and HLA in healthy donors. Both 60 Vbeta primers and 13 Jbeta primers went into the PCR. The protocol was immunoSEQ multiplex PCR, while the TCRdb copy is restricted to in-frame clones and leaves out a portion. The repertoire consists of 150,000 to 200,000 clones, with around 85% occurring once and the leading ten covering about 1.9%. Source material: PBMCs. The origin of the receptors is a human donor in good health.

V is TRBV13 and J is TRBJ1-6, with 10 bases identical to TRBD1. CDR3 length equals 15 residues. V lost 2 bases, J lost 9 bases, and 4 bases stayed unmatched. The V gene's germline CDR1 is PRHDT and CDR2 FYEKMQ (reference sequence). The DNA of the CDR3 is TGTGCCAGCAGCTTATCCCGGACAGGGGGTTCACCCCTCCACTTT. This translates into CASSLSRTGGSPLHF. The whole variable domain, remainder taken from reference TRBV13 and TRBJ1-6, is AAGVIQSPRHLIKEKRETATLKCYPIPRHDTVYWYQQGPGQDPQFLISFYEKMQSDKGSIPDRFSAQQFSDYHSELNMSSLELGDSALYFCASSLSRTGGSPLHFGNGTRLTVT.

This chain uses TRBV2 with TRBJ2-5; TRBD1 is a possible D gene (6 bases). Between the trimmed V and J ends, which lost 8 bases and 4 bases, there was a span of 11 bases. The CDR3 is made up of 12 amino acids. Germline values: CDR1 SNHLY, CDR2 FYNNEI. CDR3: CASGQGRETQYF. The CDR3 DNA sequence: TGTGCCAGCGGGCAGGGGAGAGAGACCCAGTACTTC.

CDR3 sequence: CASSLGQSTGELFF. DNA for the CDR3: TGCGCCAGCAGCTTGGGACAGTCTACCGGGGAGCTGTTTTTT. This chain links TRBV5-1 with TRBJ2-2, with D tentatively TRBD1 (5 bases). Germline CDR1 and CDR2: SGHRS and YFSETQ. Trimming removed 0 bases at V and 5 bases at J, with 8 bases between. The CDR3 is 14 amino acids. The whole variable domain, remainder taken from reference TRBV5-1 and TRBJ2-2, is KAGVTQTPRYLIKTRGQQVTLSCSPISGHRSVSWYQQTPGQGLQFLFEYFSETQRNKGNFPGRFSGRQFSNSRSEMNVSTLELGDSALYLCASSLGQSTGELFFGEGSRLTVL.

This clone was picked up a small number of times. This rearrangement joins TRBV7-6 to TRBJ2-7; 8 bases agree with TRBD1. This CDR3 is 14 amino acids long. From germline, CDR1 is SGHVS and CDR2 FNYEAQ. The trim removed 0 bases at V and 3 bases at J, leaving 1 base unmatched. This CDR3 reads CASSLADRVYEQYF. The CDR3 DNA sequence: TGTGCCAGCAGCTTAGCGGACAGGGTCTACGAGCAGTACTTC.

The chain has TRBV2 and TRBJ2-2; 8 nucleotides match TRBD2. CDR3 size: 15 residues. With 6 bases clipped from V and 6 bases from J, the junction kept 9 bases outside the gene matches. Per the germline V gene, CDR1 is SNHLY and CDR2 is FYNNEI. This CDR3 reads CASRKPGLVSGELFF. Written as DNA, the CDR3 is TGTGCCAGCAGGAAACCGGGACTAGTATCCGGGGAGCTGTTTTTT.

This chain joins TRBV4-3 and TRBJ1-5, with TRBD1 as a possible D gene (5 bases). The CDR3 contains 15 residues. V gave up 3 bases and J gave up 0 bases, with 9 bases separating them. Germline lookup yields CDR1 LGHNA and CDR2 YSLEER. The CDR3 DNA reads as TGCGCCAGCAGCCAGGGGCTTAGTAGCAATCAGCCCCAGCATTTT. It translates to CASSQGLSSNQPQHF.

The chain joins TRBV7-2 to TRBJ2-2; D is ambiguous. The CDR3 has 13 amino acids. V was pared by 1 base and J by 5 bases, with 5 bases between. Germline CDR1 and CDR2: SGHTA and FQGNSA. The CDR3, as DNA: TGTGCCAGCAGCTTAGTTCAGACCGGGGAGCTGTTTTTT. Translating gives CASSLVQTGELFF.

The V call is TRBV7-2, the J call TRBJ2-7; 14 bases align to TRBD2. Losses at the gene ends were 6 bases for V and 5 bases for J; bases not matched to a gene: 6. The length of the CDR3 is 15 residues. Germline V gene lookup returns CDR1 SGHTA and CDR2 FQGNSA. This CDR3 is CASRWTSGGSDEQYF. The CDR3 DNA follows: TGTGCCAGCAGATGGACTAGCGGGGGGTCTGACGAGCAGTACTTC.

The rearrangement joins TRBV7-2 to TRBJ2-7, with D maybe TRBD1 (6 bases). The germline gives CDR1 SGHTA, CDR2 FQGNSA. This CDR3 is built from 13 residues. V was cut by 3 bases and J by 2 bases, with 8 bases left in between. The CDR3 coding sequence is TGTGCCAGCAGCTTCAGGGGCGCCTACGAGCAGTACTTC. Translating gives CASSFRGAYEQYF.